This T cell receptor beta chain was sequenced in a study of blood T cell repertoires in COVID-19 (dated by TCRdb to 2018 to 2020). About the study as a whole: Collaborator samples came from the United States, Italy and Spain and covered acute and convalescent phases of COVID-19. The prospective study material was composed of cDNA or gDNA derived from T cells, B-cell-depleted T cells, or PBMCs. Deeply sampled blood TCRbeta repertoires from subjects exposed to, actively infected with, or recovered from COVID-19 were included in the dataset. A freely available public database, intended as a resource for researchers studying the immune response to SARS-CoV-2, is where the repertoires were released. Samples were obtained from the ongoing ImmuneRACE study (first 160 participants) and from 1,254 subjects provided by 6 global collaborators. Sample metadata almost always included a de-identified subject ID, COVID-19 status, age in years and sex. Where HLA class I and class II types were available, the types were taken from metadata supplied by the sample provider, not from assay-based typing. Paper-wide results and their limitations: The quantity of clinical and demographic metadata differed by source and by participant and was supplied without curation.

Each collaborating institution followed its own protocols to collect whole blood in K2EDTA tubes. For TCRbeta analysis, collaborator samples were shipped as frozen whole blood, as isolated PBMCs, or as DNA extracted from either sample type. TCRbeta CDR3 regions were amplified from genomic DNA by means of the immunoSEQ Assay, a bias-controlled multiplex PCR. In the paper's pipeline: The number of nucleated cells in each sample was estimated from the amplification of reference gene primers within the assay. To quantify the absolute abundance of each unique TCRbeta CDR3 rearrangement, sequence reads were collapsed and filtered. For each sample, productive Simpson clonality was calculated by taking the square root of Simpson's diversity index across productive rearrangements. TCRdb provides this immuneACCESS table in a form limited to in-frame rearrangements. Some clones are lacking; in checked studies, under half of them reflect an unresolved V gene, and why the rest are absent is not known. D and trimming were read from the DNA, whereas the V and J calls and clone size are those reported in that table. The table for this sample lists under 200,000 clones; roughly 85% of them were counted only once. Together, the top ten hold roughly 21% of the sample.

Concerning this clone itself: Its antigen is unknown. The sample holds no much larger clone one base away, and base qualities are not on file. This same CDR3 is encoded by further DNA sequences in the sample.

There are 15 amino acids in the CDR3, from cysteine to phenylalanine inclusive. Only CDR3 DNA is held: 45 bases, read in frame from base 1. The germline V gene (reference sequence) gives CDR1 as LNHNV and CDR2 as YYDKDF. V loses 0 bases, J loses 2 bases, and the germline ends lie 11 bases apart. Sequencing was done on a sample of peripheral blood. The receptor's source is a man between 60 and 70 years old with active or convalescent COVID-19. In this chain, TRBV15 is recombined with TRBJ2-7; TRBD2 is possibly the D segment (6 matching bases). The CDR3 protein sequence reads: CATSREGTGAYEQYF. The bases read TGTGCCACCAGCAGAGAAGGGACGGGGGCCTACGAGCAGTACTTC.